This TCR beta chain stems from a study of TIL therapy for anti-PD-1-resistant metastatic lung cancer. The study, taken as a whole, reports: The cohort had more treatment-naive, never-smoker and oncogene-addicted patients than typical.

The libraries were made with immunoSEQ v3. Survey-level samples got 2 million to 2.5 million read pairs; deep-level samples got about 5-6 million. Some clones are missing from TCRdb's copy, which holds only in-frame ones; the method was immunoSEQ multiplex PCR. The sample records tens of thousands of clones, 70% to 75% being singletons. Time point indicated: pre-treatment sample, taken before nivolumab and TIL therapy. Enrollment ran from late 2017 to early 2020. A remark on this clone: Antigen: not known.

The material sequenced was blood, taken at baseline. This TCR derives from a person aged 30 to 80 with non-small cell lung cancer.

The CDR3 sequence is CASSHRGLSNYGYTF. As DNA, the CDR3 is TGTGCCAGCAGCCACCGGGGCCTCTCTAACTATGGCTACACCTTC. The rearrangement links TRBV7-2 to TRBJ1-2; tentatively, D is TRBD1 (5 bases). Trimming took off 5 bases at V and 0 bases at J, with 13 bases between the two ends. Germline CDR1 SGHTA, CDR2 FQGNSA. This CDR3 has 15 amino acids.